This TCR beta chain was sequenced in a study of regulatory T cells in long-lasting Graves disease. Documented time point: newly diagnosed GD, antithyroid drugs for less than 3 months. Generation of the TCR library employed RNA extracted from PBMCs. This clonotype was observed a handful of times. As yet, its antigen is unknown. Through Arm-PCR of CDR3 regions and iRepertoire HTBI primers, TCR beta libraries were built. Each CDR3 protein gets one entry after TCRdb re-called the multiplex PCR reads with MiXCR. The sample holds roughly 610,000 distinct CDR3 sequences; about 16% are singletons and the top ten take approximately 12%. This CDR3 region has 14 residues. CDR1 and CDR2 from the germline V gene are SGHRS and YFSETQ. The V end lost 4 bases, the J end lost 4 bases, and 13 bases lay between the germline ends. Study results and caveats: Exclusively peripheral blood, rather than thyroid tissue, was studied. Newly diagnosed patients shared 850 to 1,000 public clonotypes; persistent patients shared some 2,700.

The same data also contributed to another study, on T cells in Graves' hyperthyroidism and ophthalmopathy.

The material was peripheral blood mononuclear cells (PBMCs), obtained at new diagnosis, from a patient treated with antithyroid drugs. The chain recombines TRBV5-1 with TRBJ2-3; D may match TRBD1 or TRBD2 (5 bases each). The receptor was isolated from a man younger than 30 with Graves disease. CDR3 nucleotide sequence: TGCGCCAGCAGCCCATTCAGAGGGGCAGATACGCAGTATTTT. Translated: CASSPFRGADTQYF.